This is a list of T cell receptor beta chains from one sample in a study of T-cell reconstitution after alpha-beta-depleted transplantation in children. TCRdb itself ran the PCR reads through MiXCR, one entry per CDR3 protein. Among about 440,000 distinct CDR3 sequences listed, 43% were seen once. The sample in question was PBMCs, obtained before TCRalphabeta/CD19-depleted stem cell transplant. The receptors derive from a girl aged 2 to 10 with aplastic anemia, due to receive a stem cell transplant. Each CDR3 is given with its conserved first and last residue. The order of the fields is V gene, clone size, J gene, D gene, CDR3 protein, CDR3 DNA. A D gene is named only where the DNA matches it firmly. Some rows mark clone size as missing; the rest say once, few, many or name a class of expanded clone.

TRBV6-1,.,TRBJ2-4,.,CASNGHPETTKNIQYF,TGTGCCAGCAACGGACACCCAGAAACCACCAAAAACATTCAGTACTTC
TRBV10-3,.,TRBJ1-5,.,CAISAVVGNQPQHF,TGTGCCATCAGTGCAGTCGTCGGCAATCAGCCCCAGCATTTT
TRBV11-3,.,TRBJ1-5,TRBD1,CASSLAGTASNQPQHF,TGTGCCAGCAGCTTAGCCGGGACAGCAAGCAATCAGCCCCAGCATTTT
TRBV10-1,.,TRBJ2-2,.,CASRGGQRGTGELFF,TGCGCCAGCAGGGGAGGACAGCGAGGCACCGGGGAGCTGTTTTTT
TRBV30,once,TRBJ2-3,.,CAWRAGSTDTQYF,TGTGCCTGGCGGGCCGGTAGCACAGATACGCAGTATTTT
TRBV18,.,TRBJ2-7,.,CASSQGQLPLDEQYF,TGTGCCAGCTCACAAGGACAGCTCCCTCTGGACGAGCAGTACTTC
TRBV27,.,TRBJ1-1,TRBD1,CASKPGQVNTEAFF,TGTGCCAGCAAACCCGGACAGGTGAACACTGAAGCTTTCTTT
TRBV20-1,few,TRBJ2-2,.,CSARVRGGIGELFF,TGCAGTGCTAGGGTTAGGGGGGGGATCGGGGAGCTGTTTTTT
TRBV4-1,once,TRBJ2-1,.,CASSQEGGQFF,TGCGCCAGCAGCCAAGAAGGGGGGCAGTTCTTC
TRBV6-1,few,TRBJ1-2,.,CASRTDPGGYGYTF,TGTGCCAGCAGGACAGATCCCGGGGGCTATGGCTACACCTTC
TRBV4-1,.,TRBJ1-5,TRBD1,CASSTRDRVGQPQHF,TGCGCCAGCAGCACTCGGGACAGGGTGGGTCAGCCCCAGCATTTT
TRBV24-1,.,TRBJ2-3,TRBD1,CATSENDRGRTQYF,TGTGCCACCAGTGAGAACGACAGGGGGCGAACGCAGTATTTT
TRBV6-2/TRBV6-3,.,TRBJ2-7,.,CASLARDQAYEQYF,TGTGCCAGCCTTGCACGAGACCAGGCCTACGAGCAGTACTTC
TRBV29-1,few,TRBJ2-3,TRBD2,CSVGRGGPDTQYF,TGCAGCGTTGGGCGGGGGGGGCCAGATACGCAGTATTTT
TRBV29-1,.,TRBJ2-7,.,CSVEIGASYEQYF,TGCAGCGTTGAAATAGGTGCCTCCTACGAGCAGTACTTC
TRBV15,.,TRBJ2-5,TRBD2,CATSSGGRALGETQYF,TGTGCCACCAGCAGTGGTGGGAGGGCCCTCGGGGAGACCCAGTACTTC
TRBV7-9,.,TRBJ1-4,TRBD1,CASSSWTGDEKLFF,TGTGCCAGCAGCTCTTGGACAGGGGATGAAAAACTGTTTTTT
TRBV19,.,TRBJ2-3,.,CASSIGSGPDTQYF,TGTGCCAGTAGTATTGGCAGTGGGCCAGATACGCAGTATTTT
TRBV4-1,.,TRBJ2-7,.,CASSQDDFPSEQYF,TGCGCCAGCAGCCAAGATGACTTTCCTAGCGAGCAGTACTTC
TRBV7-2,many,TRBJ2-5,TRBD2,CASSRSLAGARETQYF,TGTGCCAGCAGCCGATCCCTAGCGGGAGCCAGGGAGACCCAGTACTTC
TRBV28,once,TRBJ1-3,.,CASSDSGMGNTIYF,TGTGCCAGCAGTGACTCCGGTATGGGAAACACCATATATTTT
TRBV28,.,TRBJ2-7,.,CASSLFPASSYEQYF,TGTGCCAGCAGTTTATTCCCAGCTAGCTCCTACGAGCAGTACTTC
TRBV12-3/TRBV12-4,many,TRBJ2-5,.,CASGLSPRETQYF,TGTGCCAGCGGGCTTTCCCCCCGGGAGACCCAGTACTTC
TRBV5-6,few,TRBJ1-2,TRBD1,CASSPSRGPNYGYTF,TGTGCCAGCAGCCCCTCAAGGGGGCCTAACTATGGCTACACCTTC